This TCR beta chain was documented in a study of shared clonotypes between healthy human individuals. About the research overall: With ages of 18 to 49, the donors were a couple of women and a few men. Findings and caveats of the study: Depth of sequencing was expected to influence donor clonotype sharing.

Looked up from germline, CDR1 is SGHDT and CDR2 is YYEEEE. The length of the CDR3 is 12 residues. V gave up 2 bases and J gave up 11 bases; unmatched junction bases: 5. A word on this clone: The antigen is unknown.

In the original processing: There were no quality scores in the junction-only immunoSEQ sequences, so filtering differed. Sequenced by immunoSEQ multiplex PCR; TCRdb stores in-frame clones only, minus some. The D gene and trimming were derived from the DNA, and the V and J assignments and clone size from that table. The sample carries around 2.1 million clones, more than 90% recorded once. The sequence derives from a man between 18 and 35 years old in good health. V gene TRBV5-6 combines with J gene TRBJ1-1, with 8 bases fitting TRBD1. The sample taken for sequencing was naive CD4+ T cells sorted from blood. Documented subset: CD45RA+ positively selected. CDR3 nucleotides: TGTGCCAGCAGCTTTGACCAGGGGGCGGCTTTCTTT. It yields the protein CASSFDQGAAFF.